This is a list of T cell receptor beta chains from one sample in a study of identifying expanded T cells in peripheral blood. Sequencing used immunoSEQ multiplex PCR; TCRdb keeps in-frame clones, though not all of them. The repertoire holds 85,000 to 90,000 clones, with about 86% as singletons. The sample consisted of blood. These receptors originate from a person aged 18-70 years in good health. The CDR3 runs from the conserved cysteine through the conserved F or W. A D gene is named only where the DNA matches it firmly. Some rows have no size entry. The others give once, few or many, or a class for an expanded clone.

v_call: TRBV7-9
d_call: -
j_call: TRBJ2-6
clone_size: -
cdr3_nt: TGTGCCAGCAGCTTAATGGGATCTGGGGCCAACGTCCTGACTTTC
cdr3_aa: CASSLMGSGANVLTF

v_call: TRBV4-3
d_call: TRBD1
j_call: TRBJ1-6
clone_size: -
cdr3_nt: TGCGCCAGCAGCCAGGAAGAAACAGGGGTCTATAATTCACCCCTCCACTTT
cdr3_aa: CASSQEETGVYNSPLHF

v_call: TRBV6-4
d_call: TRBD1
j_call: TRBJ2-7
clone_size: once
cdr3_nt: TGTGCCAGCAGTGGCCGGGACAGAGGTCCCTCCTACGAGCAGTACTTC
cdr3_aa: CASSGRDRGPSYEQYF

v_call: TRBV4-1
d_call: TRBD1
j_call: TRBJ1-1
clone_size: few
cdr3_nt: TGCGCCAGCAGCGTAACAGGGGGCATTGCGGGCACTGAAGCTTTCTTT
cdr3_aa: CASSVTGGIAGTEAFF

v_call: TRBV15
d_call: -
j_call: TRBJ1-1
clone_size: -
cdr3_nt: TGTGCCACCAGCTCGCCTGGGATCGCCATACACCTAAAGAACACTGAAGCTTTCTTT
cdr3_aa: CATSSPGIAIHLKNTEAFF

v_call: TRBV30
d_call: TRBD2
j_call: TRBJ2-7
clone_size: -
cdr3_nt: TGTGCCTGGCGGGGGCTAGCGGGGTACGAGCAGTACTTC
cdr3_aa: CAWRGLAGYEQYF

v_call: TRBV7-3
d_call: -
j_call: TRBJ1-1
clone_size: -
cdr3_nt: TGTGCCAGCAGCTTAACGGAGGGCACTGAAGCTTTCTTT
cdr3_aa: CASSLTEGTEAFF

v_call: TRBV11-2
d_call: TRBD1
j_call: TRBJ2-7
clone_size: -
cdr3_nt: TGTGCCAGCAGCTCGGGTGTATGGGACAGTGATACCTACGAGCAGTACTTC
cdr3_aa: CASSSGVWDSDTYEQYF

v_call: TRBV27
d_call: -
j_call: TRBJ1-2
clone_size: -
cdr3_nt: TGTGCCAGCAGCCCGAAGGAGGCGGTCGAGTTTCTGATCTATGGCTACACCTTC
cdr3_aa: CASSPKEAVEFLIYGYTF

v_call: TRBV7-2
d_call: TRBD2
j_call: TRBJ2-5
clone_size: -
cdr3_nt: TGTGCCAGCAGCTTACTTTTTAAGGGGGCTAGCGGGGAGGCCCGGACCCAGTACTTC
cdr3_aa: CASSLLFKGASGEARTQYF

v_call: TRBV6-1
d_call: -
j_call: TRBJ1-1
clone_size: -
cdr3_nt: TGTGCCAGCACCTCAGACAGCCTCTACACTGAAGCTTTCTTT
cdr3_aa: CASTSDSLYTEAFF

v_call: TRBV5-1
d_call: -
j_call: TRBJ2-5
clone_size: -
cdr3_nt: TGCGCCAGCAGCTTGGGGCGGAGACAAGAGACCCAGTACTTC
cdr3_aa: CASSLGRRQETQYF

v_call: TRBV9
d_call: -
j_call: TRBJ1-2
clone_size: -
cdr3_nt: TGTGCCAGCAGCGCGGGACTCCCGTATGGCTACACCTTC
cdr3_aa: CASSAGLPYGYTF

v_call: TRBV19
d_call: -
j_call: TRBJ1-2
clone_size: few
cdr3_nt: TGTGCCAGTGCCCAGGACACAAATTCCTATGGCTACACCTTC
cdr3_aa: CASAQDTNSYGYTF